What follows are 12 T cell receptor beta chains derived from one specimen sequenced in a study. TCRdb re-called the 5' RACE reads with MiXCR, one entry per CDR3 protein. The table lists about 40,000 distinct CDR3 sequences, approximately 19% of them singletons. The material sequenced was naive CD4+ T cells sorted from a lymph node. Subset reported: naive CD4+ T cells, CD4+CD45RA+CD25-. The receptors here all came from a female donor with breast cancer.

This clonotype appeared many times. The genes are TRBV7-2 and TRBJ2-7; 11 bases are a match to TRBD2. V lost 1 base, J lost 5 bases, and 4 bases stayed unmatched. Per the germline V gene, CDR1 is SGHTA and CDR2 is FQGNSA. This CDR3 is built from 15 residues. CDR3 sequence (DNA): TGTGCCAGCAGCTTAGGAACTAGCGGGAGTAACGAGCAGTACTTC. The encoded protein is CASSLGTSGSNEQYF.

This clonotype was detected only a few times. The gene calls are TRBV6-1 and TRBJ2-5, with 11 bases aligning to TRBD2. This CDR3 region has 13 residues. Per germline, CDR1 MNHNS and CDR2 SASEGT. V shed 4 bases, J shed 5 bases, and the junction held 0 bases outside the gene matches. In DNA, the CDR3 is TGTGCCAGCAGTGCTAGCGGGAGGGAGACCCAGTACTTC. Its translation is CASSASGRETQYF.

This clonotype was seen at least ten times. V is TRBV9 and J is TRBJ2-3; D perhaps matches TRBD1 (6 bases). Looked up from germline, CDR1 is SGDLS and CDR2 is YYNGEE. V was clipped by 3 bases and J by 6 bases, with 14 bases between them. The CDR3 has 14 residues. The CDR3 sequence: CASSEGDRRDTQYF. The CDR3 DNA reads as TGTGCCAGCAGCGAGGGGGACCGCCGGGATACGCAGTATTTT. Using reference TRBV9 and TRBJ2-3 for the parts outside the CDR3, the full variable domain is DSGVTQTPKHLITATGQRVTLRCSPRSGDLSVYWYQQSLDQGLQFLIQYYNGEERAKGNILERFSAQQFPDLHSELNLSSLELGDSALYFCASSEGDRRDTQYFGPGTRLTVL.

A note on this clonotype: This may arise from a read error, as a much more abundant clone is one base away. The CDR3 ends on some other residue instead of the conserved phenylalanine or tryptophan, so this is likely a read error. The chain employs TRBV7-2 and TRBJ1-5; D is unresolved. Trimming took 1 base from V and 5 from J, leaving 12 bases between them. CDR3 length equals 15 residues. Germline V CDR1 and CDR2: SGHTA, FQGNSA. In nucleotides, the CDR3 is TGTGCCAGCAGCTTAGAGGCTTCGGTTGATCAGCCCCAGCATCTT. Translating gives CASSLEASVDQPQHL.

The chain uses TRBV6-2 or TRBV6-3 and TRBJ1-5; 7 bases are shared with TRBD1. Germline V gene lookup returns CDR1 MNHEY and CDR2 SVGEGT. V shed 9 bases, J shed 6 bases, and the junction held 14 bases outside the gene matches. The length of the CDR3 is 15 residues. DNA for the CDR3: TGTGCCAGTAGGAACCGGGACAGTGCTGGTCAGCCCCAGCATTTT. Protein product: CASRNRDSAGQPQHF.

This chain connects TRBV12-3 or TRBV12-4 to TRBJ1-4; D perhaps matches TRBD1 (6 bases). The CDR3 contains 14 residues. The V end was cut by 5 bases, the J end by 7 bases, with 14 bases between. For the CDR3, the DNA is TGTGCCAGCAGTGGCAGGGGAGGCGGTGAAAAACTGTTTTTT. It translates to CASSGRGGGEKLFF.

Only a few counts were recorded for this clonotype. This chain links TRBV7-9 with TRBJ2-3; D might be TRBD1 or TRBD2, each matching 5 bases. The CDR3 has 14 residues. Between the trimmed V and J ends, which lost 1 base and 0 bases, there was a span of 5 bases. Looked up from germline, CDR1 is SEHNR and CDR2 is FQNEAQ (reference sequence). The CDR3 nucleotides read TGTGCCAGCAGCTTAGGGGACAGCACAGATACGCAGTATTTT. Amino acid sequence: CASSLGDSTDTQYF.

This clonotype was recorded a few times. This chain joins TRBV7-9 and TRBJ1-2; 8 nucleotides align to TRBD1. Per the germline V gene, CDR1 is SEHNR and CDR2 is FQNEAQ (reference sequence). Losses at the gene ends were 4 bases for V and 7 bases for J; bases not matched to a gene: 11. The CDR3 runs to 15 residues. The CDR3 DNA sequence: TGTGCCAGCAGCTCACCAGGGGGCGCAGTAAGTGGCTACACCTTC. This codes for CASSSPGGAVSGYTF.

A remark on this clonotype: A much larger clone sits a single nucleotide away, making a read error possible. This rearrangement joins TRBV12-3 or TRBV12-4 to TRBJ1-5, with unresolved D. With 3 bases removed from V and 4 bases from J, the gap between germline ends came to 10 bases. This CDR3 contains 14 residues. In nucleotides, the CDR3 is TGTGCCAGCAGTTTGAGAGGGAGTAATCAGCCCCAGCATTTT. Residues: CASSLRGSNQPQHF.

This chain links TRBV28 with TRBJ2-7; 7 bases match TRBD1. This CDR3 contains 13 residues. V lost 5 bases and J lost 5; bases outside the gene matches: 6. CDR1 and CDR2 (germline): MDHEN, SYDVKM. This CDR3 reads CASSDRVTHEQYF. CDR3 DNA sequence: TGTGCCAGCAGTGACAGGGTCACCCACGAGCAGTACTTC.

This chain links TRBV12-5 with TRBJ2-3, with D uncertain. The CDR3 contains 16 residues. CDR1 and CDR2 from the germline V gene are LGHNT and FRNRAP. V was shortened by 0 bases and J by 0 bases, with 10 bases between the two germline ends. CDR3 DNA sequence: TGTGCTAGTGGTTTGGTAAATGGTTATAGCACAGATACGCAGTATTTT. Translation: CASGLVNGYSTDTQYF.

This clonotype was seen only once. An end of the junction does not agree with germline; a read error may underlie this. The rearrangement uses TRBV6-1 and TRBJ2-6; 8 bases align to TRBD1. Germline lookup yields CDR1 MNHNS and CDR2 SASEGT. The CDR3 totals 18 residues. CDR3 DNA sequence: TGTGCCAGCAGTCGGACAGGGCCTATGTCCTCAGGGGCCAACGTCCCGACTTTC. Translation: CASSRTGPMSSGANVPTF.